This is a list of T cell receptor beta chains from one sample in a study of blood T cell repertoires in COVID-19. TCRdb's copy holds only in-frame clones and misses some; the assay was immunoSEQ multiplex PCR. The data contain 250,000 to 350,000 clones, approximately 91% of them seen just once; the ten biggest clones take up around 10%. Sequenced material: peripheral blood. Every receptor here comes from a woman aged 25-40 years with COVID-19, enrolled during active disease. The CDR3 runs from the conserved cysteine through the conserved F or W. The D gene is left open where the match is weak. Clone size is stated in some rows and not others, as once, few, many or a class when expanded.

D	J	V	size	CDR3	DNA
TRBD1	TRBJ1-1	TRBV12-3/TRBV12-4	-	CASRKGAWTEAFF	TGTGCCAGCAGAAAGGGGGCCTGGACTGAAGCTTTCTTT
-	TRBJ2-7	TRBV2	few	CASSEAGLGYEQYF	TGTGCCAGCAGTGAAGCGGGACTGGGGTACGAGCAGTACTTC
TRBD1	TRBJ2-7	TRBV7-2	once	CASSSGTGLYEQYF	TGTGCCAGCAGCTCCGGGACAGGACTGTACGAGCAGTACTTC
-	TRBJ2-3	TRBV30	-	CAWSPGTDTQYF	TGTGCCTGGAGTCCGGGTACAGATACGCAGTATTTT
TRBD2	TRBJ2-3	TRBV6-4	few	CASSDVAGGSDTQYF	TGTGCCAGCAGTGACGTGGCGGGAGGGTCAGATACGCAGTATTTT
-	TRBJ2-2	TRBV7-3	once	CASAPTDWGELFF	TGTGCCAGCGCCCCGACGGACTGGGGGGAGCTGTTTTTT
TRBD1	TRBJ2-1	TRBV19	once	CASSGTGFPNEQFF	TGTGCCAGTAGTGGGACAGGGTTTCCGAATGAGCAGTTCTTC
-	TRBJ2-7	TRBV5-1	-	CASSLETLGEQYF	TGCGCCAGCAGCTTAGAGACCCTCGGGGAGCAGTACTTC
TRBD2	TRBJ2-7	TRBV11-3	-	CASSGTSDHEQYF	TGTGCCAGCAGCGGGACTAGCGACCACGAGCAGTACTTC
-	TRBJ2-7	TRBV24-1	-	CATSDSRGYEQYF	TGTGCCACCAGTGATTCTAGGGGCTACGAGCAGTACTTC
-	TRBJ2-3	TRBV4-1	-	CASSKTVNPSTDTQYF	TGCGCCAGCAGCAAAACGGTAAACCCTAGCACAGATACGCAGTATTTT
TRBD2	TRBJ2-7	TRBV2	-	CASRTSGTYEQYF	TGTGCCAGCAGAACTAGCGGAACCTACGAGCAGTACTTC
TRBD1	TRBJ1-5	TRBV4-2	-	CASSQGPGGRSNQPQHF	TGTGCCAGCAGCCAAGGTCCAGGGGGAAGGAGCAATCAGCCCCAGCATTTT
-	TRBJ1-2	TRBV5-6	few	CASSFLEQIYGYTF	TGTGCCAGCAGCTTCTTGGAACAGATCTATGGCTACACCTTC
TRBD1	TRBJ2-7	TRBV6-5	few	CASSGDRSEQYF	TGTGCCAGCAGCGGGGACAGGAGCGAGCAGTACTTC
TRBD1	TRBJ2-7	TRBV28	-	CASSFSTDRARYF	TGTGCCAGCAGTTTCTCCACAGACAGGGCTAGGTACTTC
-	TRBJ2-3	TRBV7-8	-	CASSLVESVPTDTQYF	TGTGCCAGCAGCTTGGTGGAGTCGGTGCCCACAGATACGCAGTATTTT
-	TRBJ1-1	TRBV6-5	-	CASSYLGLPNTEAFF	TGTGCCAGCAGTTACTTGGGACTGCCGAACACTGAAGCTTTCTTT
TRBD1	TRBJ2-1	TRBV19	-	CASNPDRGVGDEQFF	TGTGCCAGTAATCCTGACAGGGGAGTCGGCGATGAGCAGTTCTTC
-	TRBJ2-1	TRBV6-1	-	CASATGLSSYNEQFF	TGTGCCAGCGCGACAGGCCTTAGCTCCTACAATGAGCAGTTCTTC
-	TRBJ1-5	TRBV18	-	CASSPGDRGNQPQHF	TGTGCCAGCTCACCAGGCGATAGGGGGAATCAGCCCCAGCATTTT
-	TRBJ1-2	TRBV27	-	CASSPGHAYGYTF	TGTGCCAGCAGCCCGGGACACGCATATGGCTACACCTTC
TRBD1	TRBJ2-7	TRBV7-2	-	CASSSGTVYEQYF	TGTGCCAGCAGCTCCGGGACAGTTTACGAGCAGTACTTC
-	TRBJ2-1	TRBV27	-	CASSLNGVPGGNEQFF	TGTGCCAGCAGTTTAAACGGAGTACCCGGGGGTAATGAGCAGTTCTTC
TRBD2	TRBJ2-5	TRBV2	-	CASSEARILRASGKETQYF	TGTGCCAGCAGTGAAGCGCGGATCCTCCGGGCTAGCGGGAAAGAGACCCAGTACTTC
-	TRBJ2-7	TRBV19	many	CASSNPGAGNEQYF	TGTGCCAGTAGCAACCCAGGGGCTGGGAACGAGCAGTACTTC
-	TRBJ2-7	TRBV27	-	CASSPGHYYEQYF	TGTGCCAGCAGCCCGGGACACTACTACGAGCAGTACTTC
TRBD1	TRBJ2-2	TRBV18	-	CASSPRGGLTGELFF	TGTGCCAGCTCACCAAGAGGGGGCCTCACCGGGGAGCTGTTTTTT
-	TRBJ1-3	TRBV5-1	-	CASSLPREGDTIYF	TGCGCCAGCAGCTTGCCCAGGGAAGGGGACACCATATATTTT
-	TRBJ1-2	TRBV12-3/TRBV12-4	-	CASSFSGEGGYTF	TGTGCCAGCAGTTTCTCAGGGGAAGGGGGCTACACCTTC
TRBD1	TRBJ2-7	TRBV5-1	-	CASSLAQGAAYEQYF	TGCGCCAGCAGCCTAGCCCAGGGGGCCGCTTACGAGCAGTACTTC
-	TRBJ1-1	TRBV5-4	once	CASSPGGGGGRPEAFF	TGTGCCAGCAGCCCGGGGGGCGGAGGGGGAAGGCCTGAAGCTTTCTTT
TRBD2	TRBJ2-1	TRBV6-5	-	CASSFLEGGAGEEQFF	TGTGCCAGCAGTTTCCTAGAGGGAGGGGCTGGGGAGGAGCAGTTCTTC